These 4 T cell receptor beta chains were sequenced from one sample in a study of T cell changes during pregnancy in multiple sclerosis. TCRdb's table, derived via immunoSEQ multiplex PCR, lists solely in-frame clones and lacks some. The sample includes some 38,000 clones, approximately 94% of them seen just once. The sequencing here drew on CD4+ T cells from peripheral blood mononuclear cells, taken in the second trimester of pregnancy. These receptors all come from a female donor with multiple sclerosis, enrolled in a pregnancy study.

This chain links TRBV11-2 with TRBJ1-1; weak D call: TRBD1 (5 bases). Trimming took off 4 bases at V and 7 bases at J, with 19 bases between the two ends. CDR3 length: 15 residues. Germline values: CDR1 SGHAT, CDR2 FQNNGV. As DNA, the CDR3 is TGTGCCAGCAGCTCCAGAGACAGCTTATCCGTTGAAGCTTTCTTT. Its protein product is CASSSRDSLSVEAFF.

The J gene is TRBJ2-7, the V gene TRBV5-8; D is possibly TRBD1 (5 bases). The CDR3 is 15 residues long. The germline gives CDR1 SGHTS, CDR2 YDEGEE. Trimming removed 0 bases at V and 0 bases at J, with 10 bases between. The CDR3 bases are TGTGCCAGCAGCTTGGGAGACAGATTCTCCTACGAGCAGTACTTC. It specifies CASSLGDRFSYEQYF.

The chain links TRBV6-5 to TRBJ2-2; D is perhaps TRBD2 (5 bases). The CDR3 length is 16 residues. Germline-derived CDR1 and CDR2 are MNHEY and SVGAGI. Trimming removed 1 base from V and 1 base from J, with 10 bases in between. The CDR3 sequence is CASSYWERLNTGELFF. CDR3 coding DNA: TGTGCCAGCAGTTACTGGGAGAGATTGAACACCGGGGAGCTGTTTTTT.

The chain recombines TRBV28 with TRBJ1-4; TRBD1 aligns across 8 bases. Losses at the gene ends were 6 bases for V and 14 bases for J; bases not matched to a gene: 14. The CDR3 covers 14 residues. CDR1 and CDR2 (germline): MDHEN, SYDVKM. The CDR3 DNA sequence: TGTGCCAGCAGCTCAGGGGGCCTTCTTAGTTCGCTGTTTTTT. Protein: CASSSGGLLSSLFF.